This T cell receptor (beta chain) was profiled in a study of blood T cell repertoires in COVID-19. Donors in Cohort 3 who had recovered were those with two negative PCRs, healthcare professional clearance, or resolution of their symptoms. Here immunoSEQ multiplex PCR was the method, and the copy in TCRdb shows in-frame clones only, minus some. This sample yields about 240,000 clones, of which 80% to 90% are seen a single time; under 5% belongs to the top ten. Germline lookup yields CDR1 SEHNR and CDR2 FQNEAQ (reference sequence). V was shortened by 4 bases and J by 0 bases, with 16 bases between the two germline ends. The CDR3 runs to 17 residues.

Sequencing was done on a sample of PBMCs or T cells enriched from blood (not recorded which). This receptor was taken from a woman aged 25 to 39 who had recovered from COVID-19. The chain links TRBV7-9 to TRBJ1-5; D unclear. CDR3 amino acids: CASSSTLTLNSNQPQHF. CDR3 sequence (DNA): TGTGCCAGCAGCTCCACCTTGACTTTGAATAGCAATCAGCCCCAGCATTTT.